Below are 2 T cell receptor beta chains sequenced from a single sample in a study of cytomegalovirus exposure and HLA in healthy donors. PCR involved 60 Vbeta and 13 Jbeta primers. Sequenced by immunoSEQ multiplex PCR; TCRdb stores in-frame clones only, minus some. Its table records 55,000 to 85,000 clones. The sequencing sample was made of PBMCs. These receptors originate from a woman between 25 and 40 years old in good health and CMV-seronegative.

The genes are TRBV13 and TRBJ2-7; 9 bases are a match to TRBD2. The ends lost 7 bases at V and 6 bases at J; junction bases unmatched: 7. Looked up from germline, CDR1 is PRHDT and CDR2 is FYEKMQ (reference sequence). The CDR3 loop spans 13 amino acids. CDR3 amino acids: CASKAGGVGEQYF. The CDR3 nucleotides read TGTGCCAGCAAAGCGGGAGGTGTTGGCGAGCAGTACTTC. The whole variable domain, filled in from reference TRBV13 and TRBJ2-7, reads AAGVIQSPRHLIKEKRETATLKCYPIPRHDTVYWYQQGPGQDPQFLISFYEKMQSDKGSIPDRFSAQQFSDYHSELNMSSLELGDSALYFCASKAGGVGEQYFGPGTRLTVT.

The chain combines TRBV4-2 with TRBJ2-3; no reliable D call. This CDR3 region has 14 residues. Germline CDR1 is LGHNA and CDR2 is YNFKEQ. The ends were cut back, 1 base at V and 1 base at J, with 6 bases in the middle. Here the CDR3 DNA reads TGTGCCAGCAGCCAAGCCCCTCGCACAGATACGCAGTATTTT. This codes for CASSQAPRTDTQYF.